A single sample is the source of the 11 T cell receptor beta chains below, sequenced in a study of beta chain features in type 1 diabetes. Every bit of the isolated RNA underwent reverse transcription, so sequencing read expressed TCRB transcripts. TCRdb's table, derived via immunoSEQ multiplex PCR, lists solely in-frame clones and lacks some. The repertoire has 300,000 to 400,000 clones, 11% of them found once; the top ten carry approximately 0.016%. The sequencing sample was made of naive CD4+ T cells from blood. These receptor sequences come from a woman between 25 and 40 years old in good health.

This chain joins TRBV19 and TRBJ2-1; maybe TRBD1 (6 bases). The CDR3 is 16 residues long. V was cut by 4 bases and J by 0 bases, with 13 bases left in between. From germline, CDR1 is LNHDA and CDR2 SQIVND (reference sequence). CDR3 protein: CASSKSGTSSYNEQFF. CDR3 bases: TGTGCCAGTAGTAAATCCGGGACAAGCTCCTACAATGAGCAGTTCTTC.

This clone was counted ten times or more. The chain employs TRBV7-9 and TRBJ1-1; the D gene is possibly TRBD1 (6 bases). The CDR3 has 15 residues. Trimming left V 5 bases short and J 1 base short, with 14 bases between. In germline, CDR1 is SEHNR, CDR2 FQNEAQ (reference sequence). CDR3 DNA: TGTGCCAGCAGCGCCCTACGACAGGAGAACACTGAAGCTTTCTTT. Residues: CASSALRQENTEAFF.

CDR3 in DNA: TGTGCCTGGAGTGTTAGTTGGACTAGCGGACATGCCTACGAGCAGTACTTC. As protein: CAWSVSWTSGHAYEQYF. The chain uses TRBV30 and TRBJ2-7, with 10 bases identical to TRBD2. CDR1 is GTSNPN and CDR2 is SVGIG in the germline V gene (reference sequence). Trimming took 0 bases from V and 2 from J; bases not matched to a gene: 10. There are 17 residues in the CDR3.

The chain recombines TRBV9 with TRBJ1-3; D is ambiguous. The CDR3 spans 18 residues. The germline V gene encodes CDR1 SGDLS and CDR2 YYNGEE. V gave up 4 bases and J gave up 1 base, with 21 bases separating them. The CDR3: CASSPHPRGGFSGNTIYF. CDR3 DNA: TGTGCCAGCAGCCCTCATCCTCGCGGCGGCTTTTCTGGAAACACCATATATTTT.

The chain uses TRBV7-6 and TRBJ2-6, with 7 bases identical to TRBD1. This CDR3 comprises 17 residues. V lost 4 bases and J lost 1; bases outside the gene matches: 7. Per the germline V gene, CDR1 is SGHVS and CDR2 is FNYEAQ. CDR3 DNA: TGTGCCAGCAGCTCTACAGGGGTGGGATCTGGGGCCAACGTCCTGACTTTC. Translating gives CASSSTGVGSGANVLTF.

This clone was seen more than once but under ten times. The chain has TRBV5-1 and TRBJ1-5; D gene ambiguous. The V gene's germline CDR1 is SGHRS and CDR2 YFSETQ. This CDR3 has 14 amino acids. The ends were cut back, 4 bases at V and 4 bases at J, with 12 bases in the middle. CDR3 loop: CASSPTDGNQPQHF. As DNA, the CDR3 is TGCGCCAGCAGCCCGACTGACGGGAATCAGCCCCAGCATTTT.

A few counts support this clone. The rearrangement links TRBV15 to TRBJ2-5; the D gene is possibly TRBD2 (6 bases). The CDR3 is 16 amino acids. Trimming removed 2 bases from V and 2 bases from J, with 15 bases in between. Germline V gene data show CDR1 as LNHNV and CDR2 as YYDKDF (reference sequence). The CDR3 DNA is TGTGCCACCAGCAGACAGACCACCGGAGGGCAAGAGACCCAGTACTTC. Translation gives CATSRQTTGGQETQYF.

The chain combines TRBV27 with TRBJ2-1, with 10 positions matching TRBD1. The trim removed 6 bases at V and 7 bases at J, leaving 9 bases unmatched. CDR1 is MNHEY and CDR2 is SMNVEV in the germline V gene (reference sequence). The CDR3 spans 15 residues. The CDR3 here is CASSPRRTGGNEQFF. CDR3 bases: TGTGCCAGCAGCCCCCGGAGGACAGGGGGGAATGAGCAGTTCTTC.

The chain has TRBV9 and TRBJ2-7; 10 bases line up with TRBD1. CDR1 SGDLS and CDR2 YYNGEE come from the germline V gene. This CDR3 contains 14 residues. J gave up 5 bases and V 2 bases, and 4 bases lay outside the gene matches. The CDR3 DNA is TGTGCCAGCAGCGTGACAGGGGGCATCGACGAGCAGTACTTC. Encoded protein: CASSVTGGIDEQYF.

The V gene is TRBV28, the J gene TRBJ2-2, with TRBD2 matching 9 bases. The CDR3 length is 14 residues. V dropped 8 bases and J dropped 2; count of bases not matched to a gene: 3. Germline CDR1 MDHEN, CDR2 SYDVKM. The DNA for the CDR3 is TGTGCCAGCCTCCTAGCGGGAAACACCGGGGAGCTGTTTTTT. It specifies CASLLAGNTGELFF.

The J gene is TRBJ1-4, the V gene TRBV30, with unresolved D. CDR1 and CDR2 (germline): GTSNPN, SVGIG (reference sequence). The CDR3 sequence is 12 residues long. Between the trimmed V and J ends, which lost 0 bases and 14 bases, there was a span of 13 bases. This CDR3 is CAWSVRGEVLFF. As DNA, the CDR3 is TGTGCCTGGAGTGTACGGGGAGAGGTCCTGTTTTTT.